This T cell receptor (beta chain) was retrieved from a study of T cell responses to AZD1222 COVID-19 vaccine. This clone was detected only a few times. Its antigen is not known. Here immunoSEQ multiplex PCR was the method, and the copy in TCRdb shows in-frame clones only, minus some. Of over 70,000 clones in the sample, 80% to 90% are singletons; the top ten hold about 9%. V lost 6 bases, J lost 6 bases, and 15 bases lay in between. The germline CDR1 and CDR2 sequences are SNHLY and FYNNEI. The CDR3 covers 13 residues. Points from the study as a whole: Repertoire sampling occurred only after the peak T cell response.

This chain links TRBV2 with TRBJ2-7; D is possibly TRBD1 or TRBD2 (5 bases each). The sequence came from an adult who received the AZD1222 COVID-19 vaccine. The material sequenced was peripheral blood, taken 28 days after the second AZD1222 dose. The CDR3 sequence is CASSRVMGTEQYV. The CDR3 DNA is TGTGCCAGCAGCCGGGTGATGGGGACCGAGCAGTACGTC.